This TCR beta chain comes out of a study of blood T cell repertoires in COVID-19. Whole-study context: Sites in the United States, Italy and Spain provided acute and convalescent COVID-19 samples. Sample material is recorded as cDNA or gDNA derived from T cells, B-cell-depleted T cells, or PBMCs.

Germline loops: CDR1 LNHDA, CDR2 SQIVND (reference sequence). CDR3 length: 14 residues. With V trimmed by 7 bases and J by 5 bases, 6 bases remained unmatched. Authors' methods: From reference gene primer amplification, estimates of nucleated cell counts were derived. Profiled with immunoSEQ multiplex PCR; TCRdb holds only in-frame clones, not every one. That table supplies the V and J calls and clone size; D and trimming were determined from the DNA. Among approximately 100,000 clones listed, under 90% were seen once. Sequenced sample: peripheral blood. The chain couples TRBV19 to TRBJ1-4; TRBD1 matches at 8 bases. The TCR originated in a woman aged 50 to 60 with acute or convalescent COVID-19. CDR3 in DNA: TGTGCCAGTACCTACAGGGGGAAGAATGAAAAACTGTTTTTT. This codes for CASTYRGKNEKLFF.